This record covers a single T cell receptor beta chain. Its antigen is as yet unknown. Using immunoSEQ multiplex PCR, the repertoire was profiled, and TCRdb retains in-frame clones only, with some absent. The repertoire holds approximately 6,000 clones, 60% to 80% seen once, with 45% in the top ten. This specimen comes from a study of CD8 T cell repertoires and HIV-1 epitope variants. CDR1 is MDHEN and CDR2 is SYDVKM in the germline V gene. The CDR3 runs to 13 residues. V was trimmed by 1 base and J by 0 bases, leaving 4 bases between them. The material sequenced was cultured CD8+ T cells derived from PBMCs. The TCR originated in a male donor with HIV. This rearrangement joins TRBV28 to TRBJ2-7, with D unclear. CDR3 in DNA: TGTGCCAGCAGTTTATACGGCTCCTACGAGCAGTACTTC. This encodes CASSLYGSYEQYF.